The clone carrying this TCR beta chain was seen more than once but under ten times. The data derive from a study of early T cells in non-severe SARS-CoV-2 infection. V was trimmed by 5 bases and J by 5 bases, leaving 9 bases between them. Germline V gene data show CDR1 as SGHAT and CDR2 as FQNNGV. The CDR3 extends over 12 amino acids. Individual cDNA molecules received unique molecular identifiers during library preparation. TCRdb fed the 5' RACE reads into MiXCR, producing one record per CDR3 protein. The data show 85,000 to 100,000 distinct CDR3 sequences, with about 10% seen just once and under 5% held by the top ten.

Here the sequenced sample was whole blood, taken at baseline. This sequence was found in an adult who was a healthcare worker with PCR-confirmed SARS-CoV-2 infection or an uninfected control (not recorded which). This chain joins TRBV11-2 and TRBJ2-5; D remains ambiguous. As DNA, the CDR3 is TGTGCCAGCAGCCAGTCGTGGGAGACCCAGTACTTC. Protein product: CASSQSWETQYF.